The entry below describes one T cell receptor beta chain. This sample was taken from a study of blood T cell repertoires in COVID-19. Participants' own reports of clinical history determined their cohort assignment. The study counted Cohort 3 donors as recovered given two negative PCRs, clearance, or symptom resolution. In the original workflow: How many nucleated cells were present was estimated from reference gene primer amplification. Produced via immunoSEQ multiplex PCR; TCRdb's table is partial and in-frame only. For V, J and clone size, that table is used; D and trimming come from the DNA. Of some 400,000 clones listed, roughly nine tenths were seen once; the top ten hold 1.1%. The receptor's source is a man aged 25-40 years who had recovered from COVID-19. The sample taken for sequencing was PBMCs or T cells enriched from blood (not recorded which).

The CDR3 DNA sequence: TGTGCCAGCAGCCTTACGACAGGCCAAGAGACCCAGTACTTC. Translating gives CASSLTTGQETQYF. The chain combines TRBV3-1 (or the pseudogene TRBV3-2) with TRBJ2-5; perhaps TRBD1 as D (6 bases). The germline V gene has CDR1 LGHDT and CDR2 YNNKEL (reference sequence). Trimming left V 4 bases short and J 1 base short, with 10 bases between. This CDR3 comprises 14 residues.